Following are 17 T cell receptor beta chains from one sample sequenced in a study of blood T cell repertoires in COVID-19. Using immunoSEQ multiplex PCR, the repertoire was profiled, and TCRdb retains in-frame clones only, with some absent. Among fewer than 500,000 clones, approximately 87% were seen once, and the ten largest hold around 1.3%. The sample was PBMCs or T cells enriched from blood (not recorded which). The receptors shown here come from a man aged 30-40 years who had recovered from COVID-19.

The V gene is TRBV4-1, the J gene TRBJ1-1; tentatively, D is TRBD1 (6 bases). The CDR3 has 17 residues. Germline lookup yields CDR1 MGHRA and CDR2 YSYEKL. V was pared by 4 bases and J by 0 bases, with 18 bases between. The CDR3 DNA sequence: TGCGCCAGCAGCCCTGGCGGGGGGCGGAAGGTGAACACTGAAGCTTTCTTT. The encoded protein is CASSPGGGRKVNTEAFF.

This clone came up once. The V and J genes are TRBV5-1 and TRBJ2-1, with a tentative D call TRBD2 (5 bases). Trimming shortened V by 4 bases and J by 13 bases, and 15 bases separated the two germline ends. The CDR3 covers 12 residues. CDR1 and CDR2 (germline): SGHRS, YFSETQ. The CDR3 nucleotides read TGCGCCAGCAGCAATAGACTGGGAGAACAGTTCTTC. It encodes CASSNRLGEQFF.

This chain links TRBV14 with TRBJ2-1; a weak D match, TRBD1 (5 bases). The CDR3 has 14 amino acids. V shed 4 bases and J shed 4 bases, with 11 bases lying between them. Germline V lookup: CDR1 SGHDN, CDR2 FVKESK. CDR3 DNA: TGTGCCAGCAGCCTCCGACAGACATACAATGAGCAGTTCTTC. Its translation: CASSLRQTYNEQFF.

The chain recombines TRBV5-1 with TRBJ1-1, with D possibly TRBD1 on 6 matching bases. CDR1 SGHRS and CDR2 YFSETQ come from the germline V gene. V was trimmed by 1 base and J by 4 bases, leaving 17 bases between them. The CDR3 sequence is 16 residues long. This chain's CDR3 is CASSLIPLKGGTEAFF. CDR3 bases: TGCGCCAGCAGCTTGATCCCCCTAAAAGGGGGCACTGAAGCTTTCTTT.

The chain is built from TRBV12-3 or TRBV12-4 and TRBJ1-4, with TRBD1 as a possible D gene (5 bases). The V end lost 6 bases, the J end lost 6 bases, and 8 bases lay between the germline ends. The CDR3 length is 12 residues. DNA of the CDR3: TGTGCCAGCAGGCAGGGTGATGAAAAACTGTTTTTT. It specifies CASRQGDEKLFF.

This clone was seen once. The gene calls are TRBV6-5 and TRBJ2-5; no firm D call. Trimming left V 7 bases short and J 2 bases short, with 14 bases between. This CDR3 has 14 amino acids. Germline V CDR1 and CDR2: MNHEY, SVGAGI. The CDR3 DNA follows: TGTGCCAGCAACGTAGCTGGAATACAAGAGACCCAGTACTTC. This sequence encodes CASNVAGIQETQYF.

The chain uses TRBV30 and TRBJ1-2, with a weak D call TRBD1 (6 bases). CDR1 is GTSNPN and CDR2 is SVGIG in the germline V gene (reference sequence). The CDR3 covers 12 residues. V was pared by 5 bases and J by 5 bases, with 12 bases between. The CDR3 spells CAWGGTGYGYTF. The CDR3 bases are TGTGCCTGGGGGGGAACAGGGTATGGCTACACCTTC.

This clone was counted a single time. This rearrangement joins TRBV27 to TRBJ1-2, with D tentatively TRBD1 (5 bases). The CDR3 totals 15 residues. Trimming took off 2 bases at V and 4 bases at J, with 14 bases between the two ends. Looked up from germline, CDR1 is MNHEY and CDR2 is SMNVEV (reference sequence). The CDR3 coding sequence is TGTGCCAGCAGTTTAAAAGGGGCGCGAAGCTATGGCTACACCTTC. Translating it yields CASSLKGARSYGYTF.

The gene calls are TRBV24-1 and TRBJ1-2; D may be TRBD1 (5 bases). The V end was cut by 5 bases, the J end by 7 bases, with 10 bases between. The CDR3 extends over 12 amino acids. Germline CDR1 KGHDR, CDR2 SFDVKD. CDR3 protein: CATSGAGVGYTF. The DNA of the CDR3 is TGTGCCACCAGTGGGGCGGGGGTTGGCTACACCTTC.

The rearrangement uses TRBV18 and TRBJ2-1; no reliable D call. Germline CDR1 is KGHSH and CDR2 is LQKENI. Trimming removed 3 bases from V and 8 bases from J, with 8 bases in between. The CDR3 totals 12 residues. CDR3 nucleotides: TGTGCCAGCTCACCCTCCGTCGATGAGCAGTTCTTC. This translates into CASSPSVDEQFF.

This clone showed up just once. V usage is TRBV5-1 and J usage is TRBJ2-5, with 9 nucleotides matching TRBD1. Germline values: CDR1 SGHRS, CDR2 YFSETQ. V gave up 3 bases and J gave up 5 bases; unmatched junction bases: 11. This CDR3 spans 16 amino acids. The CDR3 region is CASSSDNRGLGETQYF. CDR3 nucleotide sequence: TGCGCCAGCAGCTCAGATAACAGGGGGCTGGGGGAGACCCAGTACTTC.

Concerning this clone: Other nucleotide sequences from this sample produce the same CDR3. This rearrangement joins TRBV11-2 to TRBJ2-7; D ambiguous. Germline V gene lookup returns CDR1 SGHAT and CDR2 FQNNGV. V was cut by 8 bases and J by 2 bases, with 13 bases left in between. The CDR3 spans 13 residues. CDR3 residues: CASSLLHTYEQYF. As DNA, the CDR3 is TGTGCCAGCTCCCTGTTACATACCTACGAGCAGTACTTC.

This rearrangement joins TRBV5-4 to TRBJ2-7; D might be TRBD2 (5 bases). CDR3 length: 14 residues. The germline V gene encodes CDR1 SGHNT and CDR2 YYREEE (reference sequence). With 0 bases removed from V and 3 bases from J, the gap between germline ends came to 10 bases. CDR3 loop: CASSLEAGLYEQYF. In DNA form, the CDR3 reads TGTGCCAGCAGCTTGGAAGCAGGACTCTACGAGCAGTACTTC. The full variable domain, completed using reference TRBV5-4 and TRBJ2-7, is ETGVTQSPTHLIKTRGQQVTLRCSSQSGHNTVSWYQQALGQGPQFIFQYYREEENGRGNFPPRFSGLQFPNYSSELNVNALELDDSALYLCASSLEAGLYEQYFGPGTRLTVT.

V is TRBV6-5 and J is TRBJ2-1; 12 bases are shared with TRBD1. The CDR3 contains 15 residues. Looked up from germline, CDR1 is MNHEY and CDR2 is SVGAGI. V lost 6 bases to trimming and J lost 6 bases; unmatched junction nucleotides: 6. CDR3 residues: CASRRDRGRVNEQFF. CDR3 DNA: TGTGCCAGCAGACGGGACAGGGGGCGGGTCAATGAGCAGTTCTTC.

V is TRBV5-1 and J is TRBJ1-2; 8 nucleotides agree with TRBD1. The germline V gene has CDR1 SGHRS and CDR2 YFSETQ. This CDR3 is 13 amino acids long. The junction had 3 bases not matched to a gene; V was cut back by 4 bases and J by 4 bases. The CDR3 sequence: CASSAQGAYGYTF. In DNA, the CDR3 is TGCGCCAGCAGCGCCCAGGGGGCCTATGGCTACACCTTC.

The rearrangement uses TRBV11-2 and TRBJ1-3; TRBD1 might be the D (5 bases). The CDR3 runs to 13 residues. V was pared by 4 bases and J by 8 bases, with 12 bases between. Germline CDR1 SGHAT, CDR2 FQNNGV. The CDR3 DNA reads TGTGCCAGCAGCTCGGGGGTGGCGGACACCATATATTTT. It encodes CASSSGVADTIYF.

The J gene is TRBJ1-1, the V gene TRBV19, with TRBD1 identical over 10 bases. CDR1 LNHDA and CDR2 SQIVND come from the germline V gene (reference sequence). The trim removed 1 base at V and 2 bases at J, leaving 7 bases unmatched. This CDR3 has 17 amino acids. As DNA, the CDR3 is TGTGCCAGTAGTATAGCGGGACAGGGGTATGGAAACACTGAAGCTTTCTTT. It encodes CASSIAGQGYGNTEAFF. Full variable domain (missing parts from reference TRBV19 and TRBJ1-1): DGGITQSPKYLFRKEGQNVTLSCEQNLNHDAMYWYRQDPGQGLRLIYYSQIVNDFQKGDIAEGYSVSREKKESFPLTVTSAQKNPTAFYLCASSIAGQGYGNTEAFFGQGTRLTVV.